This paragraph reports one T cell receptor (beta chain). Its specificity is unknown. Prepared libraries of TCR beta cDNA carried unique molecular identifiers. TCRdb re-derived calls from the PCR reads in MiXCR, one entry per CDR3 protein. Here the sample spans 650,000 to 900,000 distinct CDR3 sequences, around 45% being singletons. The data were taken from a study of post-analysis software for immune sequencing data. Study results and limitations: Patients used four to six TRBV segments, including TRBV5-6, TRBV5-1 and TRBV20-1, more often than controls.

Trimming took 7 bases from V and 3 from J; bases not matched to a gene: 9. This CDR3 is built from 14 residues. CDR1 and CDR2 from the germline V gene are SQVTM and ANQGSEA. The V and J genes are TRBV29-1 and TRBJ2-1, with TRBD1 matching over 7 bases. The sample was blood. The sequence was collected from a girl aged 5 to 17 with multiple sclerosis. The CDR3 spells CSAYGQAVYNEQFF. CDR3 coding DNA: TGCAGCGCTTACGGACAGGCGGTCTACAATGAGCAGTTCTTC.